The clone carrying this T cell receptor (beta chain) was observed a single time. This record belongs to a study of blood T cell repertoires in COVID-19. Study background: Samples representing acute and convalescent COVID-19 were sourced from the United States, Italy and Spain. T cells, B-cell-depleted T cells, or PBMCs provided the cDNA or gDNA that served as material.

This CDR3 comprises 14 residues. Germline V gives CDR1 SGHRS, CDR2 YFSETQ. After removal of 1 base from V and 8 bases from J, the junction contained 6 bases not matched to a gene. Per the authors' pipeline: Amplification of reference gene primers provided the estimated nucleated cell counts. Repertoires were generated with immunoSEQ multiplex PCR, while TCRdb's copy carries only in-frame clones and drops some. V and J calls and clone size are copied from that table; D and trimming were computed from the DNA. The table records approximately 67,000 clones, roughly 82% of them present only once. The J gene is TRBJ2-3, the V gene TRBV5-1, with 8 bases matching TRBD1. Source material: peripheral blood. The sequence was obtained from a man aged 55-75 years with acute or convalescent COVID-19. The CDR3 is CASSLTGGEGTQYF. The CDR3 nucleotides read TGCGCCAGCAGCTTGACAGGGGGTGAGGGTACGCAGTATTTT.